This is a list of T cell receptor beta chains from one sample in a study of blood T cell repertoires in COVID-19. Generated by immunoSEQ multiplex PCR, the TCRdb table keeps only in-frame clones and is missing some. The table has about 150,000 clones, over 75% seen once. What was sequenced was PBMCs or T cells enriched from blood (not recorded which). The receptors were sampled from a woman aged 50 to 65 who had recovered from COVID-19. CDR3s include the opening cysteine and the closing phenylalanine or tryptophan. D genes are given only for firm matches. Clone size is not always given. Where it is, it says once, few, many or a class for expanded clones.

clone_size: -; v_call: TRBV5-1; d_call: TRBD1; j_call: TRBJ1-1; cdr3_nt: TGCGCCAGCAGCTTATCCGGGACAGGGAACACTGAAGCTTTCTTT; cdr3_aa: CASSLSGTGNTEAFF
clone_size: -; v_call: TRBV4-1; d_call: -; j_call: TRBJ2-6; cdr3_nt: TGCGCCAGCAGCCCGAGTGCCCTTACTGGGGCCAACGTCCTGACTTTC; cdr3_aa: CASSPSALTGANVLTF
clone_size: -; v_call: TRBV2; d_call: -; j_call: TRBJ1-2; cdr3_nt: TGTGCCAGCAGTGAAGGCCGACAAGCTGGCTACACCTTC; cdr3_aa: CASSEGRQAGYTF
clone_size: -; v_call: TRBV18; d_call: TRBD1; j_call: TRBJ2-2; cdr3_nt: TGTGCCAGCTCAGAGATGGTCGGGACAGTCACCGGGGAGCTGTTTTTT; cdr3_aa: CASSEMVGTVTGELFF
clone_size: -; v_call: TRBV5-1; d_call: TRBD1; j_call: TRBJ2-7; cdr3_nt: TGCGCCAGCAGCCCCACAAGGGGGCTTCTCGAGCAGTACTTC; cdr3_aa: CASSPTRGLLEQYF
clone_size: -; v_call: TRBV5-1; d_call: -; j_call: TRBJ2-7; cdr3_nt: TGCGCCAGCAGCTTTGGGGGGGCCGACGAGCAGTACTTC; cdr3_aa: CASSFGGADEQYF
clone_size: -; v_call: TRBV24-1; d_call: -; j_call: TRBJ2-7; cdr3_nt: TGTGCCCCCTTACCTGTAAATGGGAGCTCCTACGAGCAGTACTTC; cdr3_aa: CAPLPVNGSSYEQYF
clone_size: -; v_call: TRBV3-1/TRBV3-2; d_call: -; j_call: TRBJ2-7; cdr3_nt: TGTGCCAGCAGCCACTTTTACGAGCAGTACTTC; cdr3_aa: CASSHFYEQYF
clone_size: -; v_call: TRBV9; d_call: -; j_call: TRBJ1-3; cdr3_nt: TGTGCCAGCAGCGTAGACGGGAGCTCTGGAAACACCATATATTTT; cdr3_aa: CASSVDGSSGNTIYF
clone_size: -; v_call: TRBV28; d_call: TRBD2; j_call: TRBJ2-3; cdr3_nt: TGTGCCAGCAGTTATCGAGCGGGAGGGAGAGATACGCAGTATTTT; cdr3_aa: CASSYRAGGRDTQYF
clone_size: -; v_call: TRBV5-1; d_call: TRBD1; j_call: TRBJ1-1; cdr3_nt: TGCGCCAGCAGCACCCAGGGGGTGAACACTGAAGCTTTCTTT; cdr3_aa: CASSTQGVNTEAFF
clone_size: -; v_call: TRBV5-6; d_call: -; j_call: TRBJ2-5; cdr3_nt: TGTGCCAGCAGCAGACAGTTCCCGATAGCCCAGTACTTC; cdr3_aa: CASSRQFPIAQYF
clone_size: few; v_call: TRBV28; d_call: -; j_call: TRBJ1-3; cdr3_nt: TGTGCCAGCTTCGGGGAATCTACGATATACACCATATATTTT; cdr3_aa: CASFGESTIYTIYF
clone_size: once; v_call: TRBV7-2; d_call: TRBD2; j_call: TRBJ2-1; cdr3_nt: TGTGCCAGCAGCGAAGCGGGACCCTGGAATGAGCAGTTCTTC; cdr3_aa: CASSEAGPWNEQFF
clone_size: once; v_call: TRBV5-4; d_call: -; j_call: TRBJ1-6; cdr3_nt: TGTGCCACGCGGCCGCTTAATTCACCCCTCCACTTT; cdr3_aa: CATRPLNSPLHF
clone_size: once; v_call: TRBV28; d_call: TRBD2; j_call: TRBJ2-3; cdr3_nt: TGTGCCAGCAGTTCCGCGACTAGCGGAGGCACAGATACGCAGTATTTT; cdr3_aa: CASSSATSGGTDTQYF
clone_size: -; v_call: TRBV6-5; d_call: TRBD2; j_call: TRBJ2-7; cdr3_nt: TGTGCCAGCAGTTACCGCTGGGCGGGAGAAGACGAGCAGTACTTC; cdr3_aa: CASSYRWAGEDEQYF